The 5 T cell receptor beta chains in this list originate from one sample, sequenced in a study of shared T cell receptors in the human thymus. Assay: immunoSEQ multiplex PCR; the TCRdb copy retains only in-frame clones and omits some. The profile shows 450,000 to 650,000 clones, around 78% of them singletons. The same data also contributed to another study, on human thymus T cells.

What was sequenced was thymocytes. The receptors come from a boy under two years old with a congenital heart defect.

The chain combines TRBV29-1 with TRBJ2-1; a possible D gene is TRBD2 (6 bases). Germline loops: CDR1 SQVTM, CDR2 ANQGSEA. Trimming cost V 2 bases and J 9 bases, with 14 bases left between them. The CDR3 runs to 13 residues. This chain's CDR3 is CSVETRLGREQFF. The DNA of the CDR3 is TGCAGCGTTGAAACCCGACTAGGTCGTGAGCAGTTCTTC.

The J gene is TRBJ2-7, the V gene TRBV5-5; 7 bases match TRBD2. Germline CDR1 SGHKS, CDR2 YYEKEE (reference sequence). V gave up 0 bases and J gave up 0 bases; unmatched junction bases: 9. The CDR3 spans 17 residues. CDR3 amino acids: CASSLGASGKDSYEQYF. The DNA of the CDR3 is TGTGCCAGCAGCTTGGGGGCTAGCGGTAAAGACTCCTACGAGCAGTACTTC.

This clone has just a few counts. The chain carries TRBV6-1 and TRBJ2-3; TRBD1 matches 7 bases. The V segment lost 10 bases and the J segment 3 bases; nucleotides outside the gene matches: 10. Germline V gene sequence: CDR1 MNHNS, CDR2 SASEGT. CDR3 length: 14 residues. The CDR3 sequence: CAIRGPNWTDTQYF. The CDR3 bases are TGTGCCATAAGGGGGCCTAATTGGACAGATACGCAGTATTTT.

The chain employs TRBV5-6 and TRBJ2-1; TRBD2 is a possible D gene (5 bases). The CDR3 covers 15 residues. From germline, CDR1 is SGHDT and CDR2 YYEEEE. Trimming cost V 4 bases and J 4 bases, with 15 bases left between them. As DNA, the CDR3 is TGTGCCAGCAGCCCCGAACGGACTGATTACAATGAGCAGTTCTTC. Its translation is CASSPERTDYNEQFF.

The chain combines TRBV30 with TRBJ2-7; D might be TRBD2 (5 bases). Trimming took 4 bases from V and 0 from J, leaving 10 bases between them. Germline CDR1 GTSNPN, CDR2 SVGIG (reference sequence). The length of the CDR3 is 13 residues. The CDR3 DNA reads as TGTGCCTGGAAGGAGGAGAGCTCCTACGAGCAGTACTTC. Translated, it gives CAWKEESSYEQYF.